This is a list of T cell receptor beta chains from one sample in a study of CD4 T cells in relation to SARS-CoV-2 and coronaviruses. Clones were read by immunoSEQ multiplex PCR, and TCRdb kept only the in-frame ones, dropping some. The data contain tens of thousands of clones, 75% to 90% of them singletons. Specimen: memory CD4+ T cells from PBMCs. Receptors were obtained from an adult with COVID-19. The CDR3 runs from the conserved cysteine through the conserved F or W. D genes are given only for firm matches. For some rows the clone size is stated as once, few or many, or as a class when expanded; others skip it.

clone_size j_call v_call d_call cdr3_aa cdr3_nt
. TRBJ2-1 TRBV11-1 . CASSFWRERVQFF TGTGCCAGCAGCTTTTGGCGGGAACGGGTGCAGTTCTTC
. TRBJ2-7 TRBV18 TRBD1 CASSRGQVSSYEQYF TGTGCCAGCTCACGCGGACAGGTTAGCTCCTACGAGCAGTACTTC
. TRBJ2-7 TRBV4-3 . CASSQDVAYEQYF TGCGCCAGCAGCCAAGATGTTGCCTACGAGCAGTACTTC
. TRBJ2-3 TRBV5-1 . CASSLGFGLSTDTQYF TGCGCCAGCAGCTTGGGGTTCGGGCTGTCCACAGATACGCAGTATTTT
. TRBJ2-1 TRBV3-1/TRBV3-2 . CASSQGQTRGNEQFF TGTGCCAGCAGCCAAGGTCAGACTAGGGGTAATGAGCAGTTCTTC
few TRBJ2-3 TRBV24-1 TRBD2 CATSGGRLAVDTQYF TGTGCCACCAGTGGGGGACGACTAGCGGTAGATACGCAGTATTTT
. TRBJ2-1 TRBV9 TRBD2 CASSPRLADYNEQFF TGTGCCAGCAGCCCACGACTAGCGGACTACAATGAGCAGTTCTTC
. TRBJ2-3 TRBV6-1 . CASSDGGARDTQYF TGTGCCAGCAGTGACGGGGGAGCACGAGATACGCAGTATTTT
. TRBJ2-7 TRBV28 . CASRPGQSSYEQYF TGTGCCAGCAGGCCGGGCCAGAGCTCCTACGAGCAGTACTTC
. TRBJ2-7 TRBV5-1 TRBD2 CASSPPAQGGEQYF TGCGCCAGCAGCCCCCCGGCCCAGGGAGGGGAGCAGTACTTC
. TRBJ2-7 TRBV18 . CASSPSAGAYEQYF TGTGCCAGCTCACCCTCAGCAGGAGCCTACGAGCAGTACTTC
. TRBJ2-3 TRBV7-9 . CASSFRPSTDTQYF TGTGCCAGCAGCTTCAGACCGAGCACAGATACGCAGTATTTT
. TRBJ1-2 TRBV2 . CASRGTANYGYTF TGTGCCAGCAGAGGTACCGCTAACTATGGCTACACCTTC
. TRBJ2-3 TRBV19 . CASSRVGTDTQYF TGTGCCAGTAGTAGGGTAGGCACAGATACGCAGTATTTT
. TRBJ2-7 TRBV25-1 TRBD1 CASSGTGEKQYF TGTGCCAGCAGTGGGACAGGGGAGAAGCAGTACTTC
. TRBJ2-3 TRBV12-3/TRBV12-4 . CASTRAADTQYF TGTGCCAGCACCCGGGCCGCAGATACGCAGTATTTT
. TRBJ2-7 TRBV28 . CANRSRTSEEWYF TGTGCCAACCGCTCTAGGACCTCAGAGGAATGGTACTTC
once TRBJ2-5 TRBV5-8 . CASSGYQETQYF TGTGCCAGCAGTGGGTACCAAGAGACCCAGTACTTC
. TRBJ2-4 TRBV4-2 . CASSQEEGVVNIQYF TGTGCCAGCAGCCAAGAAGAAGGGGTCGTAAACATTCAGTACTTC
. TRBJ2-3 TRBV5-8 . CASSPEFAGGTDTQYF TGTGCCAGCAGCCCCGAATTTGCGGGTGGAACAGATACGCAGTATTTT
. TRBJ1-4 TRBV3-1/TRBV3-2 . CASRTVGGEKLFF TGTGCCAGCAGAACTGTGGGGGGTGAAAAACTGTTTTTT
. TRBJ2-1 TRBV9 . CASGRRNNEQFF TGTGCCAGCGGCCGGAGAAACAATGAGCAGTTCTTC
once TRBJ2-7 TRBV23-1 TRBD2 CASSLITQNYWASGNLLEQYF TGCGCCAGCAGTCTTATCACCCAGAATTACTGGGCTAGCGGGAACTTGTTGGAGCAGTACTTC
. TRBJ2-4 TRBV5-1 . CASSPIAKNIQYF TGCGCCAGCAGCCCTATAGCCAAAAACATTCAGTACTTC
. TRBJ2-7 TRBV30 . CAWSALAAPGYEQYF TGTGCCTGGAGTGCCCTGGCCGCTCCCGGATACGAGCAGTACTTC
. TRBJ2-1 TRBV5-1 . CASSYRGGTQARDEQFF TGCGCCAGCAGCTATAGGGGGGGGACTCAGGCTAGGGATGAGCAGTTCTTC
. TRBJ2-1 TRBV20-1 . CSASSYNEQFF TGCAGTGCTAGCTCCTACAATGAGCAGTTCTTC
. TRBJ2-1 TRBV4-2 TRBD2 CASSQRKLAGRNEQFF TGTGCCAGCAGCCAACGAAAACTAGCGGGACGCAATGAGCAGTTCTTC
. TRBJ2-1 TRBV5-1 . CASTGSDEQFF TGCGCCAGCACCGGTAGCGATGAGCAGTTCTTC
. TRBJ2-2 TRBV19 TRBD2 CASSISAGEVAGELFF TGTGCCAGTAGTATATCAGCGGGAGAAGTCGCCGGGGAGCTGTTTTTT
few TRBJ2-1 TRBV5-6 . CASSLADEQFF TGTGCCAGCAGCTTGGCCGATGAGCAGTTCTTC
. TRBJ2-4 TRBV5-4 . CASGAGSTSKNIQYF TGTGCCAGCGGGGCGGGAAGTACGAGCAAAAACATTCAGTACTTC
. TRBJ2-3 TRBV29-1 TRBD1 CSVTGQGGGTDTQYF TGCAGCGTGACAGGACAGGGTGGGGGGACAGATACGCAGTATTTT
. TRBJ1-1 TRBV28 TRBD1 CASKGQKLTEAFF TGTGCCAGCAAGGGACAGAAGCTTACTGAAGCTTTCTTT
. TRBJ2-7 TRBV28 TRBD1 CASSRRQGPYEQYF TGTGCCAGCAGTCGAAGACAGGGTCCCTACGAGCAGTACTTC
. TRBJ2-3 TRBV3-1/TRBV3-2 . CASSQGTSTDTQYF TGTGCCAGCAGCCAGGGGACCAGCACAGATACGCAGTATTTT
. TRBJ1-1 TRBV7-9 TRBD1 CASSLPPRGGTEAFF TGTGCCAGCAGCTTACCGCCCAGGGGGGGGACTGAAGCTTTCTTT
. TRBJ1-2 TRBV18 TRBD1 CASSQNSGQGYGYTF TGTGCCAGCTCGCAAAACTCGGGACAGGGGTACGGCTACACCTTC
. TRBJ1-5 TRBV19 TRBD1 CASSSDRVSRQPQHF TGTGCCAGTAGTTCCGACAGGGTATCTCGACAGCCCCAGCATTTT
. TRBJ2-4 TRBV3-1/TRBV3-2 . CASSVRGETKNIQYF TGTGCCAGCAGCGTTAGAGGGGAGACCAAAAACATTCAGTACTTC